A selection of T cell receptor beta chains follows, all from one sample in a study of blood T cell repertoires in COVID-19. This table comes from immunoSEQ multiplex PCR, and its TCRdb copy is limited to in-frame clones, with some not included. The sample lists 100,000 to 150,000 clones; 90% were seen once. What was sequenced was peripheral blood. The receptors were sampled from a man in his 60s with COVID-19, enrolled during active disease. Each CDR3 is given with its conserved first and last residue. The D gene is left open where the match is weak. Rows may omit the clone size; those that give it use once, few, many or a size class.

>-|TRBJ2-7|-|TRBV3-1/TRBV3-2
CASSYGQHYEQYF
TGTGCCAGCAGCTACGGACAGCACTACGAGCAGTACTTC
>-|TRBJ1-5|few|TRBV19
CASSMTGSNQPQHF
TGTGCCAGTAGTATGACAGGCTCCAATCAGCCCCAGCATTTT
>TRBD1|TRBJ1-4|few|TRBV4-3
CASSQDLYGQGGEKLFF
TGCGCCAGCAGCCAAGATTTGTATGGACAGGGAGGGGAAAAACTGTTTTTT
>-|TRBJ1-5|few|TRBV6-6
CASSPNRNQPQHF
TGTGCCAGCAGTCCGAACCGGAATCAGCCCCAGCATTTT
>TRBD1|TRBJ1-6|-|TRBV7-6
CASGTGLLGSPLHF
TGTGCCAGCGGGACAGGGCTCCTAGGATCACCCCTCCACTTT
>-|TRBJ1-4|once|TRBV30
CAWRGLGDGGKLFF
TGTGCCTGGAGGGGCCTGGGTGATGGGGGGAAACTGTTTTTT
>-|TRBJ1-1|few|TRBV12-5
CASGFQGWNTEAFF
TGTGCTAGTGGTTTTCAGGGCTGGAACACTGAAGCTTTCTTT
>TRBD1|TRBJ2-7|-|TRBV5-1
CASSFGQGSEQYF
TGCGCCAGCAGCTTCGGACAGGGGTCCGAGCAGTACTTC
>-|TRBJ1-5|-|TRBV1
CTSPPITGNNSNQPQHF
TGCACCAGCCCCCCAATAACAGGGAATAACAGCAATCAGCCCCAGCATTTT
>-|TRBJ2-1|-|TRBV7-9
CASSLLTYNEQFF
TGTGCCAGCAGCTTACTCACATACAATGAGCAGTTCTTC
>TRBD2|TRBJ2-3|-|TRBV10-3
CAISPGLAADTQYF
TGTGCCATCAGTCCGGGACTAGCCGCAGATACGCAGTATTTT
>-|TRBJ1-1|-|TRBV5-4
CASSLETGNTEAFF
TGTGCCAGCAGCTTGGAGACAGGGAACACTGAAGCTTTCTTT
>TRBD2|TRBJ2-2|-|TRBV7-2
CASSRTSGRAAGELFF
TGTGCCAGCAGCAGGACTAGCGGGAGGGCCGCCGGGGAGCTGTTTTTT
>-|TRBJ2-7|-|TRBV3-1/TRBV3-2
CASSQDSSSYEQYF
TGTGCCAGCAGCCAAGATTCCAGCTCCTACGAGCAGTACTTC
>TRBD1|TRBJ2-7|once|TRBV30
CAWSVQGAYEQYF
TGTGCCTGGAGTGTACAGGGGGCGTACGAGCAGTACTTC
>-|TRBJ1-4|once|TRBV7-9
CASSLGQRHNEKLFF
TGTGCCAGCAGCTTAGGGCAGCGTCATAATGAAAAACTGTTTTTT
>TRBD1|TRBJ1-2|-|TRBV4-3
CASSQARGLGGYTF
TGCGCCAGCAGCCAGGCGAGGGGGCTTGGGGGCTACACCTTC
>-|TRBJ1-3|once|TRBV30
CAWSEGQPGNTIYF
TGTGCCTGGAGTGAGGGACAACCGGGAAACACCATATATTTT
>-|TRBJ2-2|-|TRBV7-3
CASSLSSGNTGELFF
TGTGCCAGCAGCTTAAGTAGCGGGAACACCGGGGAGCTGTTTTTT
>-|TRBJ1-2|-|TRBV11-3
CASSLGVKGDIEWGYTF
TGTGCCAGCAGCTTAGGGGTTAAAGGGGACATTGAATGGGGCTACACCTTC
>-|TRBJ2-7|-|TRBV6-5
CASRRGQTHSYEQYF
TGTGCCAGCAGACGCGGACAGACTCACTCCTACGAGCAGTACTTC
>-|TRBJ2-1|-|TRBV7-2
CASSLSTHNEQFF
TGTGCCAGCAGCTTATCCACACACAATGAGCAGTTCTTC
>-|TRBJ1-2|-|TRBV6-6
CASSLSLDGYTF
TGTGCCAGCAGCCTATCGCTCGATGGCTACACCTTC
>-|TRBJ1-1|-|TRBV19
CASQGQGWTEAFF
TGTGCCAGTCAGGGGCAGGGGTGGACTGAAGCTTTCTTT
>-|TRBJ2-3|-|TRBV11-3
CASSSPFSGTSTDTQYF
TGTGCCAGCAGCTCACCTTTCTCGGGGACTAGCACAGATACGCAGTATTTT
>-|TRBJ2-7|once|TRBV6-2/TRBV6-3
CASSYSRGNSYEQYF
TGTGCCAGCAGTTACTCGCGGGGCAACTCCTACGAGCAGTACTTC
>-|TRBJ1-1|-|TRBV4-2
CASSQDTRAVEAFF
TGTGCCAGCAGCCAAGATACCAGGGCGGTGGAAGCTTTCTTT
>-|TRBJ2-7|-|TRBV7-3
CASSLNGGPYEQYF
TGTGCCAGCAGCTTAAATGGGGGCCCCTACGAGCAGTACTTC
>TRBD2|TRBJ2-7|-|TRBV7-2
CASITPGLGSYEQYF
TGTGCCAGCATCACACCGGGACTAGGGTCCTACGAGCAGTACTTT
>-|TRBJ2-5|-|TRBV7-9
CASSLSYQETQYF
TGTGCCAGCAGCTTATCGTACCAAGAGACCCAGTACTTC
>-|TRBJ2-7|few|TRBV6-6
CASSYESLSYEQYF
TGTGCCAGCAGTTACGAAAGCCTTTCCTACGAGCAGTACTTC
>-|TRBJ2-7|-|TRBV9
CASSVGADAYEQYF
TGTGCCAGCAGCGTAGGAGCGGACGCCTACGAGCAGTACTTC
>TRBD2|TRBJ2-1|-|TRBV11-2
CASRPIAGLNEQFF
TGTGCCAGCAGACCCATAGCGGGACTCAATGAGCAGTTCTTC
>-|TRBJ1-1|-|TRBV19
CASSYDRNTEAFF
TGTGCCAGTAGTTACGACAGAAACACTGAAGCTTTCTTT
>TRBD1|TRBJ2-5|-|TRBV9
CASSVYRGYQETQYF
TGTGCCAGCAGCGTTTACAGGGGGTACCAAGAGACCCAGTACTTC
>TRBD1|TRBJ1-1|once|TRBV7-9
CASSPGQGLATEAFF
TGTGCCAGCAGCCCGGGACAGGGCCTCGCCACTGAAGCTTTCTTT
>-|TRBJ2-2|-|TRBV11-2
CASSPRTFNTGELFF
TGTGCCAGCAGTCCTCGGACTTTTAACACCGGGGAGCTGTTTTTT
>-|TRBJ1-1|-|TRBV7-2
CASSLSPGANEAFF
TGTGCCAGCAGCTTAAGTCCAGGGGCTAATGAAGCTTTCTTT
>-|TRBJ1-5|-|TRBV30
CAWSRDVRRGNQPQHF
TGTGCCTGGAGTCGGGACGTCCGGAGGGGCAATCAGCCCCAGCATTTT
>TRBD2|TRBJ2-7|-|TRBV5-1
CASSRREGRYEQYF
TGCGCCAGCAGTCGGCGGGAGGGCAGGTACGAGCAGTACTTC
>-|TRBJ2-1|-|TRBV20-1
CSARASNEQFF
TGCAGTGCGAGAGCATCCAATGAGCAGTTCTTC
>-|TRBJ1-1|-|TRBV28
CASSFHINTEAFF
TGTGCCAGCAGTTTTCACATCAACACTGAAGCTTTCTTT
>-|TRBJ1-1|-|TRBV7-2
CASSLVGGSNTEAFF
TGTGCCAGCAGCTTAGTAGGGGGATCAAACACTGAAGCTTTCTTT
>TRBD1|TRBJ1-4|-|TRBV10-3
CAIGESAGTVNEKLFF
TGTGCCATCGGTGAGAGTGCCGGGACAGTTAATGAAAAACTGTTTTTT
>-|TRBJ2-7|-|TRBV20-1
CSASPGSSYEQYF
TGCAGTGCTAGTCCCGGGAGCTCCTACGAGCAGTACTTC
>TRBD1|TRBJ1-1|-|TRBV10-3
CAITPGQGLEFEAFF
TGTGCCATCACTCCGGGACAGGGGCTGGAATTTGAAGCTTTCTTT
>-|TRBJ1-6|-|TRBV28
CASTRSMNSPLHF
TGTGCCAGCACTCGGAGTATGAATTCACCCCTCCACTTT
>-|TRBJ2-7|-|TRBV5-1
CASSKPRVEQYF
TGCGCCAGCAGCAAGCCTAGAGTCGAGCAGTACTTC
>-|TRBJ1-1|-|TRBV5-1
CASSPTAMNTEAFF
TGCGCCAGCAGTCCTACAGCTATGAACACTGAAGCTTTCTTT
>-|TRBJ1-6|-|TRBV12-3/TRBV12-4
CASSDTLNSPLHF
TGTGCCAGCAGTGACACGCTCAATTCACCCCTCCACTTT
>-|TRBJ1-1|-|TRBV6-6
CASSYSNGVNTEAFF
TGTGCCAGCAGTTACTCGAATGGAGTGAACACTGAAGCTTTCTTT